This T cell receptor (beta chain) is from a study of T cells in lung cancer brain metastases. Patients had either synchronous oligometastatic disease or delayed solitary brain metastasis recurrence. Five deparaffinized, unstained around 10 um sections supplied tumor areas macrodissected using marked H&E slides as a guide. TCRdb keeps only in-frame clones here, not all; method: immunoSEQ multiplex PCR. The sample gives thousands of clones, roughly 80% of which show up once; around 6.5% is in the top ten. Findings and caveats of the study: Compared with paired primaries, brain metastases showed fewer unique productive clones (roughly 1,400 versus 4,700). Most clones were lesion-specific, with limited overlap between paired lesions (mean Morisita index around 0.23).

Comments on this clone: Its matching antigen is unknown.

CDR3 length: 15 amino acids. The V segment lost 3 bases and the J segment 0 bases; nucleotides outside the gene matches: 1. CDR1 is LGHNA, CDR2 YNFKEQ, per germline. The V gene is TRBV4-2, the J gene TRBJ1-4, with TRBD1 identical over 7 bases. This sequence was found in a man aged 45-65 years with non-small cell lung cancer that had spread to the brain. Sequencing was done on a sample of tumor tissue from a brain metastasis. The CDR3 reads CASSQDRSTNEKLFF. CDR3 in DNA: TGTGCCAGCAGCCAGGACAGGTCAACTAATGAAAAACTGTTTTTT.